The clone carrying this TCR beta chain was picked up a small number of times. The antigen remains undetermined. The junction had 6 bases not matched to a gene; V was cut back by 6 bases and J by 4 bases. The V gene's germline CDR1 is SGHRS and CDR2 YFSETQ. The CDR3 runs to 14 residues. As to time point: newly diagnosed GD, antithyroid drugs for less than 3 months. Researchers made the TCR library from RNA that was extracted from PBMCs. The sample belongs to a study of regulatory T cells in long-lasting Graves disease. Whole-study findings and limits: Newly diagnosed patients shared 850 to 1,000 public clonotypes; persistent patients shared approximately 2,700.

Assembly of TCR beta libraries relied on iRepertoire HTBI primers together with Arm-PCR of CDR3 regions. A single record per CDR3 protein comes from TCRdb applying MiXCR to the multiplex PCR reads. Of roughly 420,000 distinct CDR3 sequences in the sample, 13% to 15% are singletons; the top ten hold roughly 18%. A further study also used this sample, focusing on T cells in Graves' hyperthyroidism and ophthalmopathy. Per that paper: Among thyroid clonotypes expanded above 0.001, most also appeared in blood.

The source was peripheral blood mononuclear cells (PBMCs), collected at new diagnosis, from a patient treated with antithyroid drugs. J is TRBJ2-1 and V is TRBV5-1, with 8 nucleotides matching TRBD1. The sequence was collected from a woman in her fifties or sixties with Graves disease. The CDR3 region is CASTGQGPYNEQFF. Here the CDR3 DNA reads TGCGCCAGCACCGGACAGGGCCCATACAATGAGCAGTTCTTC.